Given below is one T cell receptor beta chain in context. What it recognizes is unknown. This sample is drawn from a study of CD8+ T cells in alopecia areata. Per germline, CDR1 MNHEY and CDR2 SMNVEV (reference sequence). This CDR3 contains 15 residues. V trimming: 4 bases; J trimming: 7 bases; junction bases outside the gene matches: 7. Regarding the study as a whole: The study found higher clonality in lesional than normal scalp, especially in alopecia totalis/universalis.

cDNA prepared by RNA extraction and subsequent reverse transcription served as the template for sequencing. TCRdb's table, derived via immunoSEQ multiplex PCR, lists solely in-frame clones and lacks some. The table shows 110,000 to 150,000 clones, with approximately 56% occurring only once. Sequencing was carried out using CD8+ T cells sorted from blood. This clonotype was obtained from a human donor in good health. The rearrangement joins TRBV27 to TRBJ2-1; TRBD1 matches at 10 bases. The CDR3 region is CASSYRDRGQNEQFF. The CDR3 coding sequence is TGTGCCAGCAGTTACCGGGACAGGGGTCAGAATGAGCAGTTCTTC.